The rows below give T cell receptor beta chains drawn from one sample of a study of blood T cell repertoires in COVID-19. Using immunoSEQ multiplex PCR, the repertoire was profiled, and TCRdb retains in-frame clones only, with some absent. The sample lists some 150,000 clones; around 86% were seen once. Sequencing was done on a sample of peripheral blood. These receptors were obtained from a woman older than 75 with acute or convalescent COVID-19. Each CDR3 is given with its conserved first and last residue. The order of the fields is V gene, J gene, clone size, D gene, CDR3 protein, CDR3 DNA. A D gene is named only where the DNA matches it firmly. Some rows mark clone size as missing; the rest say once, few, many or name a class of expanded clone.

>TRBV5-1|TRBJ2-5|.|TRBD2
CASSLLATETQYF
TGCGCCAGCAGCTTACTAGCGACCGAGACCCAGTACTTC
>TRBV27|TRBJ1-2|.|.
CATKGVLGYTF
TGTGCCACCAAAGGGGTGTTGGGCTACACCTTC
>TRBV28|TRBJ1-6|once|TRBD1
CASSYPRQGKYNSPLHF
TGTGCCAGCAGCTATCCCCGACAGGGGAAGTATAATTCACCCCTCCACTTT
>TRBV27|TRBJ2-7|.|.
CASSSSRDSPGKEQYF
TGTGCCAGCAGTTCCTCCCGGGACTCCCCGGGGAAGGAGCAGTACTTC
>TRBV28|TRBJ2-1|.|.
CASSFRRVSYNEQFF
TGTGCCAGCAGTTTCCGACGGGTCTCCTACAATGAGCAGTTCTTC
>TRBV4-1|TRBJ1-2|.|.
CASSQGGLRSTGLRGGYTF
TGCGCCAGCAGCCAAGGTGGGCTGAGATCCACAGGGTTGAGGGGTGGCTACACCTTC
>TRBV6-5|TRBJ1-4|once|TRBD1
CASSFGQGGGNEKLFF
TGTGCCAGCAGTTTTGGACAGGGAGGGGGGAATGAAAAACTGTTTTTT
>TRBV18|TRBJ2-2|.|TRBD2
CASSAIAGANTGELFF
TGTGCCAGCTCAGCGATAGCGGGGGCGAACACCGGGGAGCTGTTTTTT
>TRBV15|TRBJ1-1|.|.
CATSRGGDAFF
TGTGCCACCAGCAGGGGGGGGGACGCTTTCTTT
>TRBV9|TRBJ1-1|.|.
CASSVGSAILNTEAFF
TGTGCCAGCAGCGTAGGCAGCGCGATATTGAACACTGAAGCTTTCTTT
>TRBV2|TRBJ2-2|few|.
CASRIAVGNTGELFF
TGTGCCAGCAGAATCGCGGTAGGGAACACCGGGGAGCTGTTTTTT
>TRBV15|TRBJ2-6|.|.
CATSRDQVVDSGANVLTF
TGTGCCACCAGCAGAGATCAGGTAGTAGACTCTGGGGCCAACGTCCTGACTTTC
>TRBV7-7|TRBJ2-1|.|TRBD1
CASSLIIQGAASEQFF
TGTGCCAGCAGCTTAATTATCCAGGGGGCGGCGTCGGAGCAGTTCTTC
>TRBV7-9|TRBJ1-3|.|TRBD1
CASSTTGVERTIYF
TGTGCCAGCAGCACCACAGGGGTAGAAAGGACCATATATTTT
>TRBV5-6|TRBJ2-7|.|.
CASSLRGYLGYEQYF
TGTGCCAGCAGCCTCCGGGGTTACCTCGGCTACGAGCAGTACTTC
>TRBV5-1|TRBJ1-4|.|TRBD1
CASSLGQVKNEKLFF
TGCGCCAGCAGCCTCGGACAGGTTAAAAATGAAAAACTGTTTTTT
>TRBV19|TRBJ2-1|.|TRBD1
CASSPNRGLYNEQFF
TGTGCCAGTAGTCCCAACAGGGGGCTTTACAATGAGCAGTTCTTC
>TRBV5-1|TRBJ2-7|.|.
CASSSFAGAAYEQYF
TGCGCCAGCAGCTCCTTCGCGGGGGCAGCCTACGAGCAGTACTTC
>TRBV5-6|TRBJ1-5|few|.
CASSRALANQPQHF
TGTGCCAGCAGCCGAGCGCTGGCGAATCAGCCCCAGCATTTT
>TRBV20-1|TRBJ2-1|.|.
CSASHRGLNEQFF
TGCAGTGCTAGTCACAGAGGACTTAATGAGCAGTTCTTC
>TRBV4-2|TRBJ1-1|once|.
CASSQAAARNTEAFF
TGTGCCAGCAGCCAGGCAGCGGCAAGGAACACTGAAGCTTTCTTT
>TRBV7-7|TRBJ2-3|.|TRBD2
CASSWGGGPTDTQYF
TGTGCCAGCAGCTGGGGCGGGGGGCCCACAGATACGCAGTATTTT
>TRBV4-1|TRBJ2-7|once|TRBD2
CASSRGLAGAYEQYF
TGCGCCAGCAGCCGTGGACTAGCGGGAGCTTACGAGCAGTACTTC
>TRBV28|TRBJ2-1|.|TRBD2
CASTRLRRLAGGYNEQFF
TGTGCCAGCACCCGACTTAGGAGACTAGCGGGGGGCTACAATGAGCAGTTCTTC
>TRBV19|TRBJ1-1|few|.
CASSIAGYRAVNTEAFF
TGTGCCAGTAGTATAGCAGGGTATAGGGCGGTGAACACTGAAGCTTTCTTT
>TRBV24-1|TRBJ2-1|.|TRBD2
CATSDGGNGGNEQFF
TGTGCCACCAGTGATGGGGGGAACGGGGGGAATGAGCAGTTCTTC
>TRBV6-6|TRBJ2-4|.|.
CASRRWMAGGRVFAKNIQYF
TGTGCCAGCAGGCGATGGATGGCAGGAGGAAGGGTTTTTGCCAAAAACATTCAGTACTTC
>TRBV5-4|TRBJ2-5|.|TRBD1
CASSFLTGAETQYF
TGTGCCAGCAGCTTCTTGACAGGGGCGGAGACCCAGTACTTC
>TRBV18|TRBJ2-4|few|TRBD1
CASSPPQRPGQGSKNIQYF
TGTGCCAGCTCACCACCCCAAAGACCGGGACAGGGAAGCAAAAACATTCAGTACTTC
>TRBV7-2|TRBJ1-1|.|.
CASSSLWNTEAFF
TGTGCCAGCAGCTCCCTTTGGAACACTGAAGCTTTCTTT
>TRBV24-1|TRBJ1-2|once|.
CATSDGHMGYTF
TGTGCCACCAGTGATGGGCACATGGGCTACACCTTC
>TRBV19|TRBJ2-1|.|.
CASSILAAYNEQFF
TGTGCCAGTAGTATCTTGGCAGCCTACAATGAGCAGTTCTTC
>TRBV2|TRBJ2-4|.|TRBD1
CASSEAVTGDIQYF
TGTGCCAGCAGTGAAGCAGTGACAGGGGACATTCAGTACTTC
>TRBV7-2|TRBJ2-7|.|TRBD2
CASSFKPAGAYEQYF
TGTGCCAGCAGCTTTAAGCCGGCGGGAGCCTACGAGCAGTACTTC
>TRBV5-4|TRBJ1-1|.|TRBD1
CASSSGQGGTEAFF
TGTGCCAGCAGCTCGGGACAGGGGGGGACTGAAGCTTTCTTT
>TRBV14|TRBJ1-2|few|.
CASSLTTFLTSTYGYTF
TGTGCCAGCAGCCTCACAACGTTTTTGACAAGTACCTATGGCTACACCTTC
>TRBV7-2|TRBJ1-2|.|.
CASSLLPGGWEYGYTF
TGTGCCAGCAGCTTACTGCCGGGGGGTTGGGAGTATGGCTACACCTTC
>TRBV3-1/TRBV3-2|TRBJ2-7|.|TRBD1
CASSHDRGGYEQYF
TGTGCCAGCAGCCACGACAGGGGGGGTTACGAGCAGTACTTC
>TRBV14|TRBJ2-2|.|.
CASSQLRGLNTGELFF
TGTGCCAGCAGCCAGCTTCGGGGACTGAACACCGGGGAGCTGTTTTTT
>TRBV5-1|TRBJ2-7|.|.
CASSDTNLRNEQYF
TGCGCCAGCAGCGACACAAATCTTAGGAACGAGCAGTACTTC
>TRBV7-9|TRBJ1-2|.|.
CASSLGGFGPRYGYTF
TGTGCCAGCAGCTTAGGGGGCTTCGGGCCGCGATATGGCTACACCTTC
>TRBV5-4|TRBJ2-2|.|.
CASSLDQATGELFF
TGTGCCAGCAGCTTGGATCAGGCCACCGGGGAGCTGTTTTTT
>TRBV28|TRBJ1-4|.|TRBD1
CASSLQGAAATNEKLFF
TGTGCCAGCAGTTTACAGGGGGCGGCTGCAACTAATGAAAAACTGTTTTTT
>TRBV4-1|TRBJ1-1|.|TRBD1
CASSLNRGENREAFF
TGCGCCAGCAGCCTAAACAGGGGGGAAAACAGGGAAGCTTTCTTT
>TRBV27|TRBJ1-1|.|.
CASSFLWGGAEAFF
TGTGCCAGCAGCTTCCTTTGGGGAGGCGCTGAAGCTTTCTTT
>TRBV11-2|TRBJ2-7|.|TRBD2
CASSRGGNYEQYF
TGTGCCAGCAGCCGCGGGGGAAACTACGAGCAGTACTTC
>TRBV7-9|TRBJ2-5|few|TRBD2
CASSLAGGVKETQYF
TGTGCCAGCAGCCTAGCGGGAGGAGTAAAAGAGACCCAGTACTTC
>TRBV12-3/TRBV12-4|TRBJ1-1|few|.
CASSLASGEAFF
TGTGCCAGCAGTTTAGCGTCGGGTGAAGCTTTCTTT
>TRBV7-2|TRBJ2-1|once|.
CASSNRLRTANEQFF
TGTGCCAGCAGCAATCGACTGAGGACTGCCAATGAGCAGTTCTTC
>TRBV28|TRBJ1-2|.|.
CASRRARRIYGYTF
TGTGCCAGCAGGAGGGCCCGACGGATTTATGGCTACACCTTC
>TRBV27|TRBJ2-7|.|TRBD1
CASSQQGAGFYEQYF
TGTGCCAGCAGTCAACAGGGGGCGGGTTTTTACGAGCAGTACTTC
>TRBV18|TRBJ1-6|.|TRBD1
CASSSSGTGSTLHF
TGTGCCAGCTCATCCTCGGGGACAGGGTCGACCCTCCACTTT
>TRBV7-9|TRBJ2-1|.|.
CASSSASDEQFF
TGTGCCAGCAGCTCCGCTAGTGATGAGCAGTTCTTC
>TRBV4-1|TRBJ1-1|.|.
CASSPGLGRGTEAFF
TGCGCCAGCAGTCCCGGTCTAGGGCGGGGCACTGAAGCTTTCTTT
>TRBV5-4|TRBJ1-2|.|TRBD1
CASSLGPLDRVYGYTF
TGTGCCAGCAGCTTGGGACCCCTGGACAGGGTCTATGGCTACACCTTC
>TRBV12-5|TRBJ2-1|.|.
CASGTTRWEQFF
TGTGCTAGTGGTACGACTAGATGGGAGCAGTTCTTC
>TRBV10-3|TRBJ2-7|.|.
CAISLVQSYEQYF
TGTGCCATCAGTCTCGTACAGAGCTACGAGCAGTACTTC